This T cell receptor beta chain originates from a study of cytomegalovirus exposure and HLA in healthy donors. This CDR3 has 14 residues. After removal of 2 bases from V and 5 bases from J, the junction contained 0 bases not matched to a gene. CDR1 is SGHTA and CDR2 is FQGTGA in the germline V gene. A multiplex PCR was run with 60 Vbeta primers and 13 Jbeta primers. Data came from immunoSEQ multiplex PCR; TCRdb stores just in-frame clones and leaves some out. The data hold more than 95,000 clones, with approximately 70% observed a single time. The TCR comes from a woman in her 40s in good health and CMV-seropositive. The chain couples TRBV7-3 to TRBJ2-7, with 13 nucleotides matching TRBD2. The sequenced sample consisted of PBMCs. CDR3 loop: CASSLGLAGDEQYF. As DNA, the CDR3 is TGTGCCAGCAGCTTAGGACTAGCGGGAGACGAGCAGTACTTC.